Each of the 14 T cell receptor beta chains below was sequenced from the same sample in a study of PD-1 blockade in mismatch repair-deficient tumors. The table came from immunoSEQ multiplex PCR; TCRdb's copy has only in-frame clones and leaves some out. Counted here are under 15,000 clones, 84% occurring once; the ten biggest clones make up under 2%. Source: PBMCs, taken approximately 15 weeks after starting pembrolizumab. These receptors were taken from an adult with mismatch repair-deficient cancer.

This chain joins TRBV15 and TRBJ1-2; D gene uncertain. The germline gives CDR1 LNHNV, CDR2 YYDKDF (reference sequence). The CDR3 sequence is 13 residues long. V lost 0 bases to trimming and J lost 8 bases, with 10 bases between them. CDR3 DNA: TGTGCCACCAGCAGAGATTACGCAGGCGGCTACACCTTC. Encoded protein: CATSRDYAGGYTF.

The rearrangement joins TRBV28 to TRBJ2-1; D not certain. The V end lost 1 base, the J end lost 5 bases, and 3 bases lay between the germline ends. CDR3 length: 12 residues. CDR1 is MDHEN, CDR2 SYDVKM, per germline. The CDR3 region is CASSLFNNEQFF. The CDR3 bases are TGTGCCAGCAGTTTATTCAACAATGAGCAGTTCTTC.

This chain connects TRBV4-1 to TRBJ2-5; 11 bases map to TRBD2. V was clipped by 0 bases and J by 7 bases; unmatched bases: 10. CDR1 and CDR2 from the germline V gene are MGHRA and YSYEKL. CDR3 length: 17 residues. In DNA form, the CDR3 reads TGCGCCAGCAGCCAAGATCCCGGGACTAGCGGCCTACGGACCCAGTACTTC. Translation gives CASSQDPGTSGLRTQYF.

CDR3 sequence reads: CASSYQGQNYGYTF. In DNA, the CDR3 is TGTGCCAGCAGTTATCAGGGGCAGAACTATGGCTACACCTTC. The chain carries TRBV6-5 and TRBJ1-2; weak D call: TRBD1 (6 bases). The CDR3 covers 14 residues. CDR1 and CDR2 from the germline V gene are MNHEY and SVGAGI. With 3 bases removed from V and 2 bases from J, the gap between germline ends came to 10 bases.

Written as DNA, the CDR3 is TGTGCCAGCAGCTTGACTAGAAATATATTCTTC. Translating gives CASSLTRNIFF. The rearrangement joins TRBV5-6 to TRBJ2-1; D might be TRBD2 (5 bases). The CDR3 runs to 11 residues. Per germline, CDR1 SGHDT and CDR2 YYEEEE. V lost 1 base and J 16 bases, leaving 12 bases between the germline ends. Complete variable domain (other parts from reference TRBV5-6 and TRBJ2-1): DAGVTQSPTHLIKTRGQQVTLRCSPKSGHDTVSWYQQALGQGPQFIFQYYEEEERQRGNFPDRFSGHQFPNYSSELNVNALLLGDSALYLCASSLTRNIFFGPGTRLTVL.

CDR3 nucleotides: TGTGCCAGCAGTTATCTCAGGAACACTGAAGCTTTCTTT. Translated: CASSYLRNTEAFF. The chain combines TRBV6-6 with TRBJ1-1; the D is unclear. This CDR3 is built from 13 residues. In germline, CDR1 is MNHNY, CDR2 SVGAGI (reference sequence). V lost 3 bases and J lost 1, with 6 bases in between.

The chain joins TRBV5-4 to TRBJ2-1, with TRBD2 matching 9 bases. Germline CDR1 reads SGHNT; CDR2 reads YYREEE (reference sequence). V lost 0 bases to trimming and J lost 7 bases; unmatched junction nucleotides: 5. This CDR3 comprises 15 residues. CDR3 DNA: TGTGCCAGCAGCTTGGCTAGCGGGGCGCTAAATGAGCAGTTCTTC. Protein sequence: CASSLASGALNEQFF. Filled out from reference TRBV5-4 and TRBJ2-1, the complete variable domain reads ETGVTQSPTHLIKTRGQQVTLRCSSQSGHNTVSWYQQALGQGPQFIFQYYREEENGRGNFPPRFSGLQFPNYSSELNVNALELDDSALYLCASSLASGALNEQFFGPGTRLTVL.

CDR3 DNA: TGTGCCAGCTCACCTGGACAGCCGGGAACTAATGAAAAACTGTTTTTT. Encoded protein: CASSPGQPGTNEKLFF. The genes are TRBV18 and TRBJ1-4, with D maybe TRBD1 (6 bases). This CDR3 has 16 residues. V lost 3 bases and J lost 1, with 12 bases in between. Per germline, CDR1 KGHSH and CDR2 LQKENI.

This rearrangement joins TRBV9 to TRBJ2-1, with 8 bases aligning to TRBD1. Germline lookup yields CDR1 SGDLS and CDR2 YYNGEE. This CDR3 comprises 13 residues. The V and J ends lost 7 bases and 5 bases, in that order; junction bases with no gene match: 5. The DNA of the CDR3 is TGTGCCAGCGGGACAGGAGGCAACAATGAGCAGTTCTTC. Translation: CASGTGGNNEQFF.

The genes are TRBV19 and TRBJ1-2; no definite D call. The CDR3 totals 14 residues. Per the germline V gene, CDR1 is LNHDA and CDR2 is SQIVND (reference sequence). Trimming took off 4 bases at V and 7 bases at J, with 16 bases between the two ends. The CDR3 loop reads CASSTYREGAGYTF. CDR3 nucleotide sequence: TGTGCCAGTAGTACCTACCGGGAGGGCGCTGGCTACACCTTC.

The V gene is TRBV21-1, the J gene TRBJ2-3; the D segment call TRBD2 is taken from the table without a DNA check. TRBV21-1 is annotated as a pseudogene. The CDR3 has 20 amino acids. The DNA of the CDR3 is TGTGCCAGCAGCGTACCTAGCGGGAGTCACCCAGGGGCAAACACAGATACGCAGTATTTT. It encodes CASSVPSGSHPGANTDTQYF.

This chain joins TRBV27 and TRBJ1-4, with 9 bases matching TRBD1. Germline trimming cut 1 base from V and 8 bases from J; bases unmatched to any gene: 5. The CDR3 runs 15 residues. CDR1 is MNHEY and CDR2 is SMNVEV in the germline V gene (reference sequence). The CDR3 is CASSLWGQGREKLFF. In nucleotides, the CDR3 is TGTGCCAGCAGTTTATGGGGACAGGGTCGCGAAAAACTGTTTTTT.

This clone was observed a single time. The chain combines TRBV5-1 with TRBJ1-3; 9 nucleotides line up with TRBD1. The CDR3 runs 14 residues. Germline loops: CDR1 SGHRS, CDR2 YFSETQ. The trim removed 7 bases at V and 4 bases at J, leaving 6 bases unmatched. The CDR3 here is CASCPGTGGNTIYF. CDR3 sequence (DNA): TGCGCCAGCTGCCCGGGGACAGGGGGAAACACCATATATTTT. Full variable domain (outside the CDR3, taken from reference TRBV5-1 and TRBJ1-3): KAGVTQTPRYLIKTRGQQVTLSCSPISGHRSVSWYQQTPGQGLQFLFEYFSETQRNKGNFPGRFSGRQFSNSRSEMNVSTLELGDSALYLCASCPGTGGNTIYFGEGSWLTVV.

This clone has a handful of counts. V gene TRBV7-3 combines with J gene TRBJ2-7; weak D call: TRBD2 (5 bases). In germline, CDR1 is SGHTA, CDR2 FQGTGA. This CDR3 comprises 14 residues. Trimming removed 3 bases from V and 5 bases from J, with 14 bases in between. The DNA for the CDR3 is TGTGCCAGCAGCTTGAACGGGATAAGGGACGAGCAGTACTTC. It translates to CASSLNGIRDEQYF.